This passage covers 14 T cell receptor beta chains from one sample sequenced in a study of shared clonotypes between healthy human individuals. As defined, naive CD8 cells were CD45RO-negative and positively selected for CCR7, with terminally differentiated effector memory CD45RA+ cells excluded. Using immunoSEQ multiplex PCR, the repertoire was profiled, and TCRdb retains in-frame clones only, with some absent. The table shows some 740,000 clones, with over 90% occurring only once. The sample taken for sequencing was naive CD8+ T cells sorted from blood. These receptors all come from a man aged 30-40 years in good health.

This clone was observed a single time. This chain uses TRBV9 with TRBJ2-6; 9 bases agree with TRBD2. Germline values: CDR1 SGDLS, CDR2 YYNGEE. With 7 bases clipped from V and 1 base from J, the junction kept 6 bases outside the gene matches. CDR3 length equals 16 residues. The CDR3 DNA reads TGTGCCAGCGGGGAAGCGGGAGGATCTGGGGCCAACGTCCTGACTTTC. It yields the protein CASGEAGGSGANVLTF. The full variable domain, rest sourced from reference TRBV9 and TRBJ2-6, is DSGVTQTPKHLITATGQRVTLRCSPRSGDLSVYWYQQSLDQGLQFLIQYYNGEERAKGNILERFSAQQFPDLHSELNLSSLELGDSALYFCASGEAGGSGANVLTFGAGSRLTVL.

The genes are TRBV23-1 and TRBJ2-7; TRBD2 might be the D (5 bases). TRBV23-1 qualifies as an ORF whose function is uncertain. CDR3 length equals 15 residues. V lost 7 bases and J lost 0, with 16 bases in between. CDR3 bases: TGCGCCAGCACCCATTGGAGGAGACGCTCCTACGAGCAGTACTTC. It is translated as CASTHWRRRSYEQYF.

V and J are TRBV10-1 and TRBJ2-1, with D perhaps TRBD1 (6 bases). Trimming removed 0 bases from V and 1 base from J, with 10 bases in between. This CDR3 is built from 16 residues. From germline, CDR1 is WNHNN and CDR2 SYGVQD (reference sequence). The CDR3 nucleotides read TGCGCCAGCAGTGAGTCGTTGGGGGCATCCTACAATGAGCAGTTCTTC. Translating gives CASSESLGASYNEQFF.

The gene calls are TRBV4-1 and TRBJ2-2; 16 positions agree with TRBD2. The CDR3 extends over 21 amino acids. The germline CDR1 and CDR2 sequences are MGHRA and YSYEKL. The V segment lost 7 bases and the J segment 4 bases; nucleotides outside the gene matches: 18. CDR3 bases: TGCGCCAGCACCACCGTGCTGGGACTAGCGGGAGGGCCGGTTGGCACCGGGGAGCTGTTTTTT. This encodes CASTTVLGLAGGPVGTGELFF.

The chain carries TRBV28 and TRBJ2-7; 7 nucleotides align to TRBD1. The germline V gene has CDR1 MDHEN and CDR2 SYDVKM. The CDR3 loop spans 14 amino acids. V shed 7 bases and J 1 base; nucleotides not matched to a gene: 7. DNA of the CDR3: TGTGCCAGCATCATTACAGGGGTGTCCTACGAGCAGTACTTC. This codes for CASIITGVSYEQYF.

The chain recombines TRBV18 with TRBJ1-5, with TRBD1 matching 9 bases. The CDR3 is made up of 13 amino acids. V trimming: 3 bases; J trimming: 9 bases; junction bases outside the gene matches: 3. Germline assignment: CDR1 KGHSH and CDR2 LQKENI. DNA for the CDR3: TGTGCCAGCTCACCCCCGGGACAGGGGCCCCAGCATTTT. Translating it yields CASSPPGQGPQHF. The full variable domain, its missing parts supplied by reference TRBV18 and TRBJ1-5, is NAGVMQNPRHLVRRRGQEARLRCSPMKGHSHVYWYRQLPEEGLKFMVYLQKENIIDESGMPKERFSAEFPKEGPSILRIQQVVRGDSAAYFCASSPPGQGPQHFGDGTRLSIL.

CDR3 DNA: TGTGCCAGCAGTGAATTAGAGGGTGCTTCGTACGAGCAGTACTTC. Protein: CASSELEGASYEQYF. The V gene is TRBV6-1, the J gene TRBJ2-7; D is perhaps TRBD2 (5 bases). The CDR3 has 15 residues. Trimming shortened V by 2 bases and J by 4 bases, and 15 bases separated the two germline ends. CDR1 and CDR2 (germline): MNHNS, SASEGT.

The chain recombines TRBV7-9 with TRBJ2-1; D unresolved. The CDR3 has 16 amino acids. Germline V gene lookup returns CDR1 SEHNR and CDR2 FQNEAQ (reference sequence). The V end was cut by 4 bases, the J end by 3 bases, with 16 bases between. CDR3 nucleotide sequence: TGTGCCAGCAGCTACACTGAAGAATATTTCTACAATGAGCAGTTCTTC. It yields the protein CASSYTEEYFYNEQFF.

CDR3 nucleotide sequence: TGTGCCAGCAGCGCCTCTAGCGCAGCCTACAATGAGCAGTTCTTC. It is translated as CASSASSAAYNEQFF. The chain links TRBV9 to TRBJ2-1, with D possibly TRBD2 on 6 matching bases. CDR3 length equals 15 residues. Germline CDR1 and CDR2: SGDLS and YYNGEE. Trimming removed 3 bases at V and 2 bases at J, with 12 bases between.

The V gene is TRBV29-1, the J gene TRBJ2-2, with 8 positions matching TRBD2. V was clipped by 5 bases and J by 5 bases; unmatched bases: 4. This CDR3 spans 13 amino acids. Germline V gives CDR1 SQVTM, CDR2 ANQGSEA. The CDR3 protein is CSVLAGGTGELFF. CDR3 DNA sequence: TGCAGCGTTCTGGCGGGGGGTACCGGGGAGCTGTTTTTT.

The chain combines TRBV4-1 with TRBJ1-4, with D perhaps TRBD1 (5 bases). V gave up 0 bases and J gave up 8 bases, with 16 bases separating them. The CDR3 consists of 16 residues. Germline CDR1 reads MGHRA; CDR2 reads YSYEKL. The DNA of the CDR3 is TGCGCCAGCAGCCAAGACCAGGCGGCGCGGGGCGAAAAACTGTTTTTT. Its protein product is CASSQDQAARGEKLFF.

The chain uses TRBV28 and TRBJ1-5; D is ambiguous. V was shortened by 4 bases and J by 0 bases, with 16 bases between the two germline ends. The V gene's germline CDR1 is MDHEN and CDR2 SYDVKM. The CDR3 covers 17 residues. Written as DNA, the CDR3 is TGTGCCAGCAGTTCGTCCCTTAGACCCTATAGCAATCAGCCCCAGCATTTT. Its protein is CASSSSLRPYSNQPQHF.

This rearrangement joins TRBV5-1 to TRBJ2-1, with TRBD1 identical over 8 bases. Germline trimming cut 4 bases from V and 0 bases from J; bases unmatched to any gene: 12. CDR3 length equals 18 residues. From germline, CDR1 is SGHRS and CDR2 YFSETQ. The CDR3 DNA is TGCGCCAGCAGCCAAAGCACCGGGACAGGTCGCTCCTACAATGAGCAGTTCTTC. Its protein product is CASSQSTGTGRSYNEQFF.

The chain couples TRBV25-1 to TRBJ2-1; no firm D call. V lost 6 bases and J lost 8, with 8 bases in between. The germline V gene has CDR1 MGHDK and CDR2 SYGVNS. This CDR3 is 11 amino acids long. CDR3 region: CASRFSDEQFF. The CDR3 DNA sequence: TGTGCCAGCAGATTCTCGGATGAGCAGTTCTTC. Full variable domain (outside the CDR3, taken from reference TRBV25-1 and TRBJ2-1): EADIYQTPRYLVIGTGKKITLECSQTMGHDKMYWYQQDPGMELHLIHYSYGVNSTEKGDLSSESTVSRIRTEHFPLTLESARPSHTSQYLCASRFSDEQFFGPGTRLTVL.